Listed below are T cell receptor beta chains from one sample, sequenced in a study of control samples from healthy donors and cancer patients. TCRdb's table, derived via immunoSEQ multiplex PCR, lists solely in-frame clones and lacks some. The sample records over 150,000 clones, over 85% being singletons. The specimen was blood. The receptors derive from a man between 18 and 29 years old in good health. Each CDR3 is given with its conserved first and last residue. A D gene is named only where the DNA matches it firmly. Only part of the rows carry a size: once, few, many, or a class if the clone is expanded.

.	.	TRBV4-1	TRBJ2-4	TGCGCCAGCAGCCAAGCCCCCAACGTAGCCAAAAACATTCAGTACTTC	CASSQAPNVAKNIQYF
TRBD2	.	TRBV7-2	TRBJ2-5	TGTGCCAGCAGTAGCGGGGGGGCGGAGACCCAGTACTTC	CASSSGGAETQYF
.	few	TRBV10-1	TRBJ1-5	TGCGCCAGCACTATGGGGGGCCGCCCCTATAGCAATCAGCCCCAGCATTTT	CASTMGGRPYSNQPQHF
.	.	TRBV19	TRBJ2-1	TGTGCCAGTAGTGGGGGGTCGGTCGATGAGCAGTTCTTC	CASSGGSVDEQFF
.	.	TRBV7-2	TRBJ1-2	TGTGCCAGCAGCCCCCGGGTAGTTCAGGGGGGCTACACCTTC	CASSPRVVQGGYTF
.	.	TRBV19	TRBJ1-5	TGTGCCAGTAGTATGAGGGGCCAGCCCCAGCATTTT	CASSMRGQPQHF
.	.	TRBV2	TRBJ2-3	TGTGCCAGTCACTATGACAGCCTAGATACGCAGTATTTT	CASHYDSLDTQYF
.	.	TRBV5-4	TRBJ2-7	TGTGCCAGCAGCTTGGGGGTCGGCGGCTACGAGCAGTACTTC	CASSLGVGGYEQYF
TRBD2	once	TRBV6-4	TRBJ2-1	TGTGCCAGCAGTGACCGTGCGGCCCTTCGACTAGCCACCTATGAGCAGTTCTTC	CASSDRAALRLATYEQFF
.	.	TRBV27	TRBJ2-7	TGTGCCAGCCGGACGGACCCTTACGAGCAGTACTTC	CASRTDPYEQYF
.	.	TRBV21-1	TRBJ2-1	TGTGCCAGCAGCAAAGGCCCCCCGAGTGAGCAGTTCTTC	CASSKGPPSEQFF
TRBD1	.	TRBV28	TRBJ1-6	TGTGCCAGCAGAAGTACAGGGGAGTCACCCCTCCACTTT	CASRSTGESPLHF